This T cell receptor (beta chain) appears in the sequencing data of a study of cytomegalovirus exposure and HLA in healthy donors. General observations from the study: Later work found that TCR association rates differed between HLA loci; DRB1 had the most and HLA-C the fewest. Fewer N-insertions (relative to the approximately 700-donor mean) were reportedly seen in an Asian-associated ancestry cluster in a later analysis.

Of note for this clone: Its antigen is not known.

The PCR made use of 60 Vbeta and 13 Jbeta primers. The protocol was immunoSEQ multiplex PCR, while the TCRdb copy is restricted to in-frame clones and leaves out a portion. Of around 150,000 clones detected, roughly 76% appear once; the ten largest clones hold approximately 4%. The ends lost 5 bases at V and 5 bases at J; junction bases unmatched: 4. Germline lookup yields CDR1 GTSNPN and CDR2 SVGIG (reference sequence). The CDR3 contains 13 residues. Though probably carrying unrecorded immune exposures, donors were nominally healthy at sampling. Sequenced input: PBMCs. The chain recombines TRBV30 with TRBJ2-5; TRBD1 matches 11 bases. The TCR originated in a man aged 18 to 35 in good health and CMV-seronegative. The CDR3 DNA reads TGTGCCTGGGGACAGGGGGCATGGGAGACCCAGTACTTC. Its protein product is CAWGQGAWETQYF. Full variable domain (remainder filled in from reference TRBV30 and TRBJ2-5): SQTIHQWPATLVQPVGSPLSLECTVEGTSNPNLYWYRQAAGRGLQLLFYSVGIGQISSEVPQNLSASRPQDRQFILSSKKLLLSDSGFYLCAWGQGAWETQYFGPGTRLLVL.